This entry describes one T cell receptor (beta chain). PCR or immunohistochemistry showed mismatch repair deficiency in every enrolled patient. Three pembrolizumab responders had their TCRs sequenced. Per the germline V gene, CDR1 is MNHNS and CDR2 is SASEGT. Trimming cost V 6 bases and J 1 base, with 11 bases left between them. The CDR3 sequence is 14 residues long. This entry comes from a study of PD-1 blockade in mismatch repair-deficient tumors. The method was immunoSEQ multiplex PCR; TCRdb's version includes in-frame clones alone and lacks a portion of them. The sample lists 120,000 or so clones, 88% occurring once.

The sample consisted of peripheral blood, taken about 17 months after starting pembrolizumab. V usage is TRBV6-1 and J usage is TRBJ2-3; D gene ambiguous. The clonotype originates from an adult with mismatch repair-deficient cancer. The CDR3 DNA reads TGTGCCAGCAGATCTAGGGATGGCACAGATACGCAGTATTTT. Residues: CASRSRDGTDTQYF.